Given below is one T cell receptor (beta chain) in context. What it binds is unknown. V was pared by 6 bases and J by 2 bases, with 7 bases of the junction left unmatched. Germline CDR1 is MNHNS and CDR2 is SASEGT. This CDR3 region has 15 residues. The sample comes from a study of EBV T-cell therapy then PD-1 blockade in nasopharyngeal carcinoma. Regarding time point: 266 days after commencement of treatment, after nivolumab therapy. Treatment meaning: AdE1-LMPpoly-expanded autologous EBV-specific T-cell therapy followed by anti-PD-1 nivolumab. Repertoires were generated with immunoSEQ multiplex PCR, while TCRdb's copy carries only in-frame clones and drops some. The table shows 20,000 to 25,000 clones, with around 84% occurring only once.

The genes are TRBV6-1 and TRBJ1-5; 7 nucleotides agree with TRBD1. This specimen consisted of CD8+ T cells from blood, obtained between days 200 and 300 from a patient whose treatment included autologous EBV-specific T cells and nivolumab. The receptor was derived from a man aged 40-50 years with nasopharyngeal carcinoma. The CDR3 DNA follows: TGTGCCAGCAGGCTAGACAGGGTTGGCAATCAGCCCCAGCATTTT. This sequence encodes CASRLDRVGNQPQHF.